This TCR beta chain was captured by sequencing in a study of CD8 T cells in ankylosing spondylitis. The study, taken as a whole, reports: It was reported that disease-linked clones were significantly enriched in matched ankylosing spondylitis synovial fluid. Typical of ankylosing spondylitis blood, it appeared, was a TCR beta motif of eight highly homologous variants.

Making the TCR beta libraries involved quantitative 5'-RACE with molecular barcodes. TCRdb analysed the 5' RACE reads with MiXCR anew, one entry per CDR3 protein. This sample has some 130,000 distinct CDR3 sequences; around 6.6% occur once, and the top ten carry under 15%. This clonotype has ten or more counts. No antigen is known for it. The germline CDR1 and CDR2 sequences are MNHEY and SVGAGI. This CDR3 region has 14 residues. The germline V and J ends were trimmed by 0 bases and 7 bases, with 12 bases remaining between them. The sequence was collected from a female donor with ankylosing spondylitis or in good health (not recorded which). The chain employs TRBV6-5 and TRBJ1-1; D unresolved. Sequencing was performed on blood, either unsorted or a sorted T cell fraction (not recorded which). CDR3 nucleotides: TGTGCCAGCAGTTACTCGATGACCAGAAATGAAGCTTTCTTT. Protein sequence: CASSYSMTRNEAFF.